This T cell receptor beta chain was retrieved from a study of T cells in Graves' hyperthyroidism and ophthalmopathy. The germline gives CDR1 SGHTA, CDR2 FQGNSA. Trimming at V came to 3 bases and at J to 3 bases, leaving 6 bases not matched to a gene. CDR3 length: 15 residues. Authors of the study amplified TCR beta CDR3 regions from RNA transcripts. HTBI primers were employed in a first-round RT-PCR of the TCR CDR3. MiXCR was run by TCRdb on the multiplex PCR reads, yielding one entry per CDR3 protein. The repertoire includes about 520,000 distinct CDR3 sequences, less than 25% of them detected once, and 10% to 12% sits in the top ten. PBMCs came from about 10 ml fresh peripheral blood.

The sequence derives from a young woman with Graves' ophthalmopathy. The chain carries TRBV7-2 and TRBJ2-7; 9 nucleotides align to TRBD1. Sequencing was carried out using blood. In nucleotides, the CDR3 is TGTGCCAGCAGCTTCCGACAGGGGGGGGGCTACGAGCAGTACTTC. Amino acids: CASSFRQGGGYEQYF.